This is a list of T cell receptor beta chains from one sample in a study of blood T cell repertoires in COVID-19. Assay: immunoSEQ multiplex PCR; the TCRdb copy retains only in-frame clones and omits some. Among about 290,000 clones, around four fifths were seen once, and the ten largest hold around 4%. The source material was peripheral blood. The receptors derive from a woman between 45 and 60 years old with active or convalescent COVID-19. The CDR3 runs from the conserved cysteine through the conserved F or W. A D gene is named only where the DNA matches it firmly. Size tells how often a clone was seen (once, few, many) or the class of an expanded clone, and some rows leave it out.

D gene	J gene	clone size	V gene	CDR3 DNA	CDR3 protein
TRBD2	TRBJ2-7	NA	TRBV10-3	TGTGCCAGCAGACTAGCGGGAGGCGAGCAGTACTTC	CASRLAGGEQYF
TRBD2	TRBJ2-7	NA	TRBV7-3	TGTGCCAGCAGCTTAGCGGGAGCGAAAGGAGAGCAGTACTTC	CASSLAGAKGEQYF
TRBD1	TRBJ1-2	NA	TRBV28	TGTGCCAGCAGTTTCGGCAGGGGGCTTTCCAACTATGGCTACACCTTC	CASSFGRGLSNYGYTF
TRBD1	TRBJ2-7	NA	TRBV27	TGTGCCAGCAGTTTTGGGGACAGGGCCGAGCAGTACTTC	CASSFGDRAEQYF
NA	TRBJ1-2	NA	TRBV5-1	TGCGCCAGCAGCTTGGATGCACAGGGAAATCTGGGCTACACCTTC	CASSLDAQGNLGYTF
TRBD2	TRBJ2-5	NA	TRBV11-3	TGTGCCAGCAGCCCCGGGGGGAAGCAAGAGACCCAGTACTTC	CASSPGGKQETQYF
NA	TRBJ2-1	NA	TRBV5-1	TGCGCCAGCAGCTTTAGCCCTAGCGCGTACAATGAGCAGTTCTTC	CASSFSPSAYNEQFF
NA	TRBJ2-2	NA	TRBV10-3	TGTGCCACCCAACAGGGAGGGACCGGGGAGCTGTTTTTT	CATQQGGTGELFF
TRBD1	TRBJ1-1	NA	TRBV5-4	TGTGCCAGCAGCTTAAGGACAGGGGGCTACACTGAAGCTTTCTTT	CASSLRTGGYTEAFF
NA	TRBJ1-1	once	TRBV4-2	TGTGCCAGCAGCCAAGTGGGGGGGGCTTCGTTCGGTGAAGCTTTCTTT	CASSQVGGASFGEAFF
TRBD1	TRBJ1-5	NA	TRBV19	TGTGCCAGTTTGGACAGGGCGGATCAGCCCCAGCATTTT	CASLDRADQPQHF
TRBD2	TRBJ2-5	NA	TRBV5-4	TGTGCCAGCAGCTTGGCAGCGGGAGTTCAAGAGACCCAGTACTTC	CASSLAAGVQETQYF
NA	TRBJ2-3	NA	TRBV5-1	TGCGCCAGCAGCTCGACAGGTACTAGCACAGATACGCAGTATTTT	CASSSTGTSTDTQYF
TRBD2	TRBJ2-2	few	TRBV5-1	TGCGCCAGCAGCAAACAAGCGGGAGGTAACACCGGGGAGCTGTTTTTT	CASSKQAGGNTGELFF
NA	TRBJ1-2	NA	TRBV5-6	TGTGCCAGCAGCCCCGGACAGAGCCTCTATGGCTACACCTTC	CASSPGQSLYGYTF
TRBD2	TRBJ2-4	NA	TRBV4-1	TGCGCCAGCAGCCAAGATACTAGCGGGAGCGTAGCCAAAAACATTCAGTACTTC	CASSQDTSGSVAKNIQYF
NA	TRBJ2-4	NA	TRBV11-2	TGTGCCAGCAGCCTAGAACCTCCCTCGACAGCGGGTGTTATTCAGTACTTC	CASSLEPPSTAGVIQYF
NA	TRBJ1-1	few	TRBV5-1	TGCGCCAGCAGCTTGGTTGGAGGGATGCCGAACACTGAAGCTTTCTTT	CASSLVGGMPNTEAFF
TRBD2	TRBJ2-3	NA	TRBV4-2	TGTGCCAGCAGACGGGGACTAGCGGAGCATACGCAGTATTTT	CASRRGLAEHTQYF
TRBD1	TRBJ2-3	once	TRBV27	TGTGCCAGCTCCAGAGGGGGACAGGGTTTTGCAGATACGCAGTATTTT	CASSRGGQGFADTQYF
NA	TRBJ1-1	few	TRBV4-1	TGCGCCAGCAGCCAAGACGGCTACAGGCTGAACACTGAAGCTTTCTTT	CASSQDGYRLNTEAFF
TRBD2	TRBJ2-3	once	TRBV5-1	TGCGCCAGCAGCTTGAGCGGGGATCGCACAGATACGCAGTATTTT	CASSLSGDRTDTQYF
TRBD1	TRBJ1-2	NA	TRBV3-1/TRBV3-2	TGTGCCAGCAGCCAGGACAGGGGCTTCTATGGCTACACCTTC	CASSQDRGFYGYTF
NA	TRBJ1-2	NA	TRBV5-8	TGTGCCAGCACCTCCGATGGGCAGGGGTACTATGGCTACACCTTC	CASTSDGQGYYGYTF
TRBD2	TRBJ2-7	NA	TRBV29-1	TGCAGCGTTGGCGGGAGGGGGTACGAGCAGTACTTC	CSVGGRGYEQYF
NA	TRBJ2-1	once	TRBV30	TGTGCCTGGAATTTTGAAACGACTAGTCAGTTCTTC	CAWNFETTSQFF
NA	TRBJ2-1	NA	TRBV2	TGTGCCAGCAGTGAACTGACTACGGGTGAGCAGTTCTTC	CASSELTTGEQFF
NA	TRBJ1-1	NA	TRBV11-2	TGTGCCAGCAGCTTAGACAGACACAACACTGAAGCTTTCTTT	CASSLDRHNTEAFF
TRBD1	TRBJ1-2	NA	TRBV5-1	TGCGCCAGCAGCCAAGGGCAGGGGGCGCGGGGCTATGGCTACACCTTC	CASSQGQGARGYGYTF
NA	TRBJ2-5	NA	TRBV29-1	TGCAGCGTTGAAATTAGCGAGAGGGAGACCCAGTACTTC	CSVEISERETQYF
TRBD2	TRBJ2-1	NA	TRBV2	TGTGCCAGCAGTGAAGCGCTTTACGCGGGAGTAGAGGATGAGCAGTTCTTC	CASSEALYAGVEDEQFF
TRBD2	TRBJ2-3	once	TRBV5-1	TGCGCCAGCAGCTTGCCACTAGCGGGTCGCGCGGGAGATACGCAGTATTTT	CASSLPLAGRAGDTQYF